Below, one T cell receptor (beta chain) is given with its context. Its antigen is currently unknown. Expressed TCRB transcripts were sequenced because the entire RNA isolate underwent reverse transcription. Reads from naive, central memory and regulatory T cell samples averaged about 3.9 million. Some clones are missing from TCRdb's copy, which holds only in-frame ones; the method was immunoSEQ multiplex PCR. Among roughly 60,000 clones listed, roughly 60% were seen once. This sample was taken from a study of beta chain features in type 1 diabetes. Study at large: The number of sorted cells examined across all samples was around 98 million. Study findings and constraints: There were fewer insertions and more deletions at the VDJ junctions of type 1 diabetes patients. Any PCR bias toward short templates would affect both groups alike.

With 0 bases removed from V and 0 bases from J, the gap between germline ends came to 6 bases. CDR1 and CDR2 from the germline V gene are SGDLS and YYNGEE. The CDR3 consists of 14 residues. The specimen sequenced was Tregs from blood. The TCR originated in a woman between 18 and 29 years old in good health. The chain couples TRBV9 to TRBJ1-1; D gene unclear. CDR3 protein: CASSVEAVNTEAFF. The CDR3, as DNA: TGTGCCAGCAGCGTAGAAGCTGTGAACACTGAAGCTTTCTTT.